The clone carrying this TCR beta chain appeared a few times. The antigen is unknown. These data originate in a study of early T cells in non-severe SARS-CoV-2 infection. As for the study in general: Whole-blood bulk RNA, unsorted, was sequenced, and chains were unpaired.

Germline CDR1 reads SGHVS; CDR2 reads FQNEAQ. The V and J ends lost 1 base and 5 bases, in that order; junction bases with no gene match: 4. The CDR3 length is 15 residues. Individual cDNA molecules received unique molecular identifiers during library preparation. TCRdb analysed the 5' RACE reads with MiXCR anew, one entry per CDR3 protein. The sample shows some 80,000 distinct CDR3 sequences, roughly 10% of them seen only once. Study-wide findings and caveats: Matching with VDJdb favored anti-spike CD8 responses (missing private and CD4 specificities).

Sequencing was performed on whole blood, taken at baseline. The chain has TRBV7-8 and TRBJ2-1; 8 nucleotides match TRBD2. This clonotype originated in an adult who was a healthcare worker with PCR-confirmed SARS-CoV-2 infection or an uninfected control (not recorded which). The CDR3 DNA reads as TGTGCCAGCAGCTTAGTGGCGGGAGGAAACAATGAGCAGTTCTTC. It codes for CASSLVAGGNNEQFF.